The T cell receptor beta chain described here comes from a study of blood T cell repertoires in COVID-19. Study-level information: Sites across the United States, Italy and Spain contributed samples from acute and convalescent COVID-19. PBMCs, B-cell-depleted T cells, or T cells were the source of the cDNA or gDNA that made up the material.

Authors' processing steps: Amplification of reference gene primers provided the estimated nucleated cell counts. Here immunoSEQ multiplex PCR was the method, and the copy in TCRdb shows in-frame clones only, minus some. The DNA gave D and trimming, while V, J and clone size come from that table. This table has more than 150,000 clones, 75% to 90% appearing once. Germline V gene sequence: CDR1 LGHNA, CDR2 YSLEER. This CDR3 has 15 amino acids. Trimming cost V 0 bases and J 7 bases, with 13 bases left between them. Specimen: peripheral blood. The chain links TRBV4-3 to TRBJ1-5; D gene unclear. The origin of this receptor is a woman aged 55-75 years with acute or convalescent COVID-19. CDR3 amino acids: CASSQDPGLGQPQHF. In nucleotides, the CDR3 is TGCGCCAGCAGCCAAGATCCCGGACTTGGCCAGCCCCAGCATTTT.